Listed below are T cell receptor beta chains from one sample, sequenced in a study of blood T cell repertoires in COVID-19. Libraries were prepared by immunoSEQ multiplex PCR; TCRdb keeps only in-frame clonotypes and omits some of them. The repertoire holds a few hundred thousand clones, about 86% seen once, with approximately 1.3% in the top ten. Sequenced input: peripheral blood. The source of these receptors is a woman between 45 and 65 years old with acute or convalescent COVID-19. CDR3s include the opening cysteine and the closing phenylalanine or tryptophan.

V gene: TRBV7-2; J gene: TRBJ2-2; CDR3 protein: CASSEFRGTGELFF
V gene: TRBV12-3/TRBV12-4; J gene: TRBJ2-3; CDR3 protein: CASRQTDTQYF
V gene: TRBV19; J gene: TRBJ1-5; CDR3 protein: CASSIGGQPQHF
V gene: TRBV15; J gene: TRBJ1-2; CDR3 protein: CATFHRGGSYGYTF
V gene: TRBV5-1; J gene: TRBJ1-1; CDR3 protein: CASSLIGGNTEAFF
V gene: TRBV27; J gene: TRBJ1-5; CDR3 protein: CASSPGQGYQPQHF
V gene: TRBV19; J gene: TRBJ2-1; CDR3 protein: CASSLAGGPREQFF
V gene: TRBV10-3; J gene: TRBJ2-6; CDR3 protein: CAISSQGSGANVLTF
V gene: TRBV10-2; J gene: TRBJ1-2; CDR3 protein: CASSESDSYYGYTF
V gene: TRBV10-3; J gene: TRBJ2-3; CDR3 protein: CAISRQGGTDTQYF
V gene: TRBV27; J gene: TRBJ2-7; CDR3 protein: CASSLQGSYEQYF